This T cell receptor (beta chain) was identified during a study of T cell changes during pregnancy in multiple sclerosis. TCRdb's table, derived via immunoSEQ multiplex PCR, lists solely in-frame clones and lacks some. The sample records about 66,000 clones, roughly 91% being singletons. CDR3 length equals 15 residues. The V and J ends lost 3 bases and 6 bases, in that order; junction bases with no gene match: 8. Germline values: CDR1 MGHRA, CDR2 YSYEKL. The chain employs TRBV4-1 and TRBJ1-2, with 9 bases that match TRBD1. The receptor was derived from a female donor with multiple sclerosis, enrolled in a pregnancy study. This specimen consisted of CD8+ T cells from peripheral blood mononuclear cells, obtained before pregnancy. The DNA for the CDR3 is TGCGCCAGCAGCCAGGAACCCACAGGGGGCAATGGCTACACCTTC. This translates into CASSQEPTGGNGYTF.